Listed here are 15 T cell receptor beta chains from one sample, sequenced in a study of OX40 agonist ivuxolimab in advanced cancers. Profiling relied on immunoSEQ multiplex PCR, and the TCRdb table lists in-frame clones only, not all of them. The table records around 41,000 clones, 80% to 90% of them present only once. The sequencing used CD4+ or CD8+ T cells sorted from blood, collected in a trial of the OX40 agonist ivuxolimab. These receptors all stem from an adult with an advanced solid tumor such as melanoma, head and neck, liver or kidney cancer.

The J gene is TRBJ2-2, the V gene TRBV15; D is perhaps TRBD2 (5 bases). CDR3 length equals 14 residues. Per germline, CDR1 LNHNV and CDR2 YYDKDF (reference sequence). V shed 5 bases and J shed 4 bases, with 11 bases lying between them. The CDR3 sequence is CATSPRGSTGELFF. CDR3 DNA: TGTGCCACCAGCCCACGGGGTTCCACCGGGGAGCTGTTTTTT.

The V gene is TRBV5-1, the J gene TRBJ1-3, with D uncertain. Germline V lookup: CDR1 SGHRS, CDR2 YFSETQ. CDR3 length: 16 residues. Trimming pared 0 bases from V and 0 bases from J, leaving 10 bases between. This chain's CDR3 is CASSLAGSFSGNTIYF. CDR3 nucleotides: TGCGCCAGCAGCTTGGCAGGCAGCTTCTCTGGAAACACCATATATTTT. The full variable domain, with the rest looked up from reference TRBV5-1 and TRBJ1-3, is KAGVTQTPRYLIKTRGQQVTLSCSPISGHRSVSWYQQTPGQGLQFLFEYFSETQRNKGNFPGRFSGRQFSNSRSEMNVSTLELGDSALYLCASSLAGSFSGNTIYFGEGSWLTVV.

The genes are TRBV5-1 and TRBJ2-5; D is unresolved. The germline V gene has CDR1 SGHRS and CDR2 YFSETQ. Trimming took off 2 bases at V and 4 bases at J, with 0 bases between the two ends. The CDR3 totals 10 residues. The CDR3 region has the DNA TGCGCCAGCAGCTTAGAGACCCAGTACTTC. Its translation: CASSLETQYF.

The J gene is TRBJ2-5, the V gene TRBV4-1; 10 nucleotides match TRBD2. The CDR3 extends over 16 amino acids. The trim removed 1 base at V and 2 bases at J, leaving 4 bases unmatched. The germline CDR1 and CDR2 sequences are MGHRA and YSYEKL. CDR3 nucleotides: TGCGCCAGCAGCCAAGGACTAGCGGGTATACAAGAGACCCAGTACTTC. Translation: CASSQGLAGIQETQYF.

The genes are TRBV13 and TRBJ1-5; D is possibly TRBD1 (5 bases). Germline V CDR1 and CDR2: PRHDT, FYEKMQ (reference sequence). This CDR3 is 16 amino acids long. Trimming removed 2 bases from V and 0 bases from J, with 11 bases in between. The CDR3 bases are TGTGCCAGCAGCTTATCGACAGATTATAGCAATCAGCCCCAGCATTTT. Translated, it gives CASSLSTDYSNQPQHF.

As DNA, the CDR3 is TGTGCCATCAGCCCTACAGTAGCTAGCACAGATACGCAGTATTTT. Residues: CAISPTVASTDTQYF. This sequence joins TRBV10-3 and TRBJ2-3; D unclear. Germline CDR1 is ENHRY and CDR2 is SYGVKD. V dropped 6 bases and J dropped 0 bases, with 13 bases sitting between them. The CDR3 length is 15 residues.

The CDR3 nucleotides read TGTGCCAGCAGTCAGACAGGACTCCTCCACGAGCAGTACTTC. Its protein is CASSQTGLLHEQYF. This chain connects TRBV2 to TRBJ2-7, with D tentatively TRBD1 (6 bases). Germline CDR1 and CDR2: SNHLY and FYNNEI. The ends were cut back, 5 bases at V and 5 bases at J, with 16 bases in the middle. This CDR3 has 14 amino acids.

The rearrangement links TRBV19 to TRBJ2-3; TRBD2 matches at 12 bases. Germline CDR1 LNHDA, CDR2 SQIVND (reference sequence). The CDR3 has 16 amino acids. J gave up 0 bases and V 10 bases, and 8 bases lay outside the gene matches. The CDR3 sequence: CATARLAGESTDTQYF. In DNA form, the CDR3 reads TGTGCCACCGCACGACTAGCGGGAGAGAGCACAGATACGCAGTATTTT.

In this sample, this clone turned up once. The rearrangement joins TRBV5-1 to TRBJ2-5, with 8 bases that match TRBD2. Per germline, CDR1 SGHRS and CDR2 YFSETQ. The V gene end was trimmed by 7 bases and the J gene end by 5 bases; junction bases not matched to a gene: 10. The CDR3 spans 14 residues. The CDR3 DNA follows: TGCGCCAGCGGACAGAGCGGGAGTCGGGAGACCCAGTACTTC. Its translation: CASGQSGSRETQYF.

The J gene is TRBJ1-6, the V gene TRBV6-5; the D is unclear. V gave up 3 bases and J gave up 7 bases, with 16 bases separating them. This CDR3 has 16 amino acids. CDR1 MNHEY and CDR2 SVGAGI come from the germline V gene. CDR3 in DNA: TGTGCCAGCAGTTATCGGCAGGCTGGAATGAATTCACCCCTCCACTTT. This sequence encodes CASSYRQAGMNSPLHF.

The chain carries TRBV19 and TRBJ1-5; D remains unclear. Germline V gives CDR1 LNHDA, CDR2 SQIVND (reference sequence). The CDR3 loop spans 14 amino acids. V was shortened by 11 bases and J by 0 bases, with 14 bases between the two germline ends. The CDR3 loop reads CAGDDGYSNQPQHF. The CDR3 nucleotides are TGTGCCGGAGATGACGGGTATAGCAATCAGCCCCAGCATTTT.

J is TRBJ2-2 and V is TRBV5-1; D remains ambiguous. The CDR3 extends over 15 amino acids. V lost 5 bases and J 1 base, leaving 12 bases between the germline ends. Germline V gene data show CDR1 as SGHRS and CDR2 as YFSETQ. CDR3 residues: CASRLEQMNTGELFF. The CDR3 DNA sequence: TGCGCCAGCAGGCTGGAACAGATGAACACCGGGGAGCTGTTTTTT.

The chain recombines TRBV7-9 with TRBJ2-3, with 13 nucleotides matching TRBD2. Trimming cost V 6 bases and J 5 bases; bases outside gene matches: 8. CDR1 SEHNR and CDR2 FQNEAQ come from the germline V gene (reference sequence). The CDR3 spans 16 residues. Here the CDR3 DNA reads TGTGCCAGCAGTCGTACTAGCGGGAGGGCCTTAGATACGCAGTATTTT. It codes for CASSRTSGRALDTQYF.

V is TRBV7-2 and J is TRBJ2-7, with 8 bases lining up with TRBD1. Germline V gene lookup returns CDR1 SGHTA and CDR2 FQGNSA. V was clipped by 5 bases and J by 4 bases; unmatched bases: 7. This CDR3 region has 14 residues. The CDR3, as DNA: TGTGCCAGCAGCCTCGGACAGGGTTGGTACGAGCAGTACTTC. Its translation is CASSLGQGWYEQYF.

The table lists this clone with a count of one. This chain joins TRBV20-1 and TRBJ2-5; D is unresolved. Per the germline V gene, CDR1 is DFQATT and CDR2 is SNEGSKA (reference sequence). V was clipped by 3 bases and J by 3 bases, with 5 bases between them. The CDR3 runs to 11 residues. CDR3 in amino acids: CSASSEETQYF. The CDR3 DNA sequence: TGCAGTGCTAGTAGTGAAGAGACCCAGTACTTC.